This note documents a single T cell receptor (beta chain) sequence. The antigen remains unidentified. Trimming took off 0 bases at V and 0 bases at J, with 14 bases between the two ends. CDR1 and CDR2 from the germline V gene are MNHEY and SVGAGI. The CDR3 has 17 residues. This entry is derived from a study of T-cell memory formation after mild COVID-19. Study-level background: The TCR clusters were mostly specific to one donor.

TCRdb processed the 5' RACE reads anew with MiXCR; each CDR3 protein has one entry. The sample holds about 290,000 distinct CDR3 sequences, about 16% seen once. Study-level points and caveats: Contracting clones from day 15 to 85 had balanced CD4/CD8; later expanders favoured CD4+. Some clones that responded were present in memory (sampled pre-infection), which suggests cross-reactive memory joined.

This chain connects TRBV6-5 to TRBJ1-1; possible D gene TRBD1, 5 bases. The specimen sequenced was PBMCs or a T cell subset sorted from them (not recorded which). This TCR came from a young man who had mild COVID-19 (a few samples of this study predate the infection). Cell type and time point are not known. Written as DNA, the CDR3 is TGTGCCAGCAGTTACTCGATCCCGGGACGGTTGAACACTGAAGCTTTCTTT. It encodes CASSYSIPGRLNTEAFF.